Listed below are T cell receptor beta chains from one sample, sequenced in a study of T-cell reconstitution after alpha-beta-depleted transplantation in children. TCRdb recomputed calls from the PCR reads with MiXCR, one row per CDR3 protein. The sample consists of a few hundred thousand distinct CDR3 sequences, 43% of them appearing once. Sequenced here: PBMCs, sampled before TCRalphabeta/CD19-depleted stem cell transplant. These receptors originate from a girl aged 2-9 years with aplastic anemia, due to receive a stem cell transplant. Both conserved end residues are trimmed from each CDR3. The D gene is left open where the match is weak.

.,TRBV27,TRBJ2-3,ASSFVTGGTDTQY
TRBD1,TRBV6-2/TRBV6-3,TRBJ2-5,ASSAGTGARETQY
.,TRBV20-1,TRBJ2-7,SARDRGRKKFQQY
TRBD2,TRBV7-6,TRBJ2-1,ASSSLTGLVNEQF
TRBD2,TRBV12-3/TRBV12-4,TRBJ2-7,ASSLQRVLAASGVSYEQY
.,TRBV28,TRBJ2-5,ASSFAGTSIATQY
TRBD1,TRBV19,TRBJ2-7,ASSIRDRGAQPY
.,TRBV5-1,TRBJ2-7,ASSSVYAGEQY
.,TRBV18,TRBJ2-7,ASSPGSTYEQY
.,TRBV4-1,TRBJ2-5,ASSQVAARETQY
TRBD1,TRBV20-1,TRBJ1-5,SARADRANNQPQH
.,TRBV7-9,TRBJ1-1,ATSYPTANTEAF
.,TRBV20-1,TRBJ1-5,SASGGHSNQPQH
.,TRBV19,TRBJ2-3,ASSILGNTDTQY
TRBD1,TRBV6-1,TRBJ1-3,ASSEEGALGNTIY
TRBD1,TRBV6-1,TRBJ1-2,ASSINDQTGVSGYT